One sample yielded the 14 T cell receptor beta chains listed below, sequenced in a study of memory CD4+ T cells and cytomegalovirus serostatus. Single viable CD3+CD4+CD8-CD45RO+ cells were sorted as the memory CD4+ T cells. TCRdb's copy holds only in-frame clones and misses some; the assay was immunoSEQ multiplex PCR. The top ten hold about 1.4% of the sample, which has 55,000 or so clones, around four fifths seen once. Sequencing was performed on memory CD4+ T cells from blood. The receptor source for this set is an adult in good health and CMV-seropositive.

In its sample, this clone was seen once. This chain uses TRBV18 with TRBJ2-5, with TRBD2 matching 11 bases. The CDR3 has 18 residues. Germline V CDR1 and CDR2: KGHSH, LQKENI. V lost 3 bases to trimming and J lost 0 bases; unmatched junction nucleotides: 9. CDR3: CASSPRLAGGGDQETQYF. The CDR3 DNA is TGTGCCAGCTCACCGAGGCTAGCGGGAGGAGGGGACCAAGAGACCCAGTACTTC.

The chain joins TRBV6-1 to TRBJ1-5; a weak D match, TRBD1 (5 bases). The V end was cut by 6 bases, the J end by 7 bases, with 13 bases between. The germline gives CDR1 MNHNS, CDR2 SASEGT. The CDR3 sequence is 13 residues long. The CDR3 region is CASRGQGKQPQHF. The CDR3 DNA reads TGTGCCAGCAGGGGGCAGGGAAAGCAGCCCCAGCATTTT.

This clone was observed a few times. CDR3 in amino acids: CASSLLGTSGSGETQYF. CDR3 in DNA: TGTGCCAGCAGCTTGTTGGGTACTAGCGGGAGCGGGGAGACCCAGTACTTC. V is TRBV5-6 and J is TRBJ2-5, with 11 bases fitting TRBD2. Germline V gene data show CDR1 as SGHDT and CDR2 as YYEEEE. V lost 1 base and J lost 5; bases outside the gene matches: 10. This CDR3 spans 17 amino acids.

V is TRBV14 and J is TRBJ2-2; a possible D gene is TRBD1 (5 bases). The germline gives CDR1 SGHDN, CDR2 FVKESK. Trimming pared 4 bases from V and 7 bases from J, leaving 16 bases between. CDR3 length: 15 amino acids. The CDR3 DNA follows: TGTGCCAGCAGCCCCTCGACAGCAAGGGGCGGGGAGCTGTTTTTT. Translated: CASSPSTARGGELFF.

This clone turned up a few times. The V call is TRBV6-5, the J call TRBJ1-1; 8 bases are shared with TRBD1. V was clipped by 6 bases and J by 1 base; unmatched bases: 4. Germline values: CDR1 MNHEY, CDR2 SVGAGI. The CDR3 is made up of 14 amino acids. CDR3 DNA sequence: TGTGCCAGCAGATCAGGGGGCAGGAACACTGAAGCTTTCTTT. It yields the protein CASRSGGRNTEAFF.

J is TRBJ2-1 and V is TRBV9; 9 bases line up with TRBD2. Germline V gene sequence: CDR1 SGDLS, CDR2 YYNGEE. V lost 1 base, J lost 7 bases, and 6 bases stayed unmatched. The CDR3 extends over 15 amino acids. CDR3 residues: CASSVWSSGVNEQFF. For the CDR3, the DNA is TGTGCCAGCAGCGTATGGTCTAGCGGGGTTAATGAGCAGTTCTTC.

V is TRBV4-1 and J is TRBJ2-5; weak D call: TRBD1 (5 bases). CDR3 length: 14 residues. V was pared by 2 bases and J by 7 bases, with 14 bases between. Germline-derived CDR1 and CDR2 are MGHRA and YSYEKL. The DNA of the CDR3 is TGCGCCAGCAGCCAAACCGACAGCCTAGGGACCCAGTACTTC. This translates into CASSQTDSLGTQYF.

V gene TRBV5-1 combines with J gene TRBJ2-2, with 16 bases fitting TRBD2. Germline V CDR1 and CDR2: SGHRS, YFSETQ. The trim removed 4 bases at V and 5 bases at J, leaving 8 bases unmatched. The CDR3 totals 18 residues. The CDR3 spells CASSLMGLAGGQTGELFF. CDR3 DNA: TGCGCCAGCAGCCTAATGGGACTAGCGGGAGGGCAGACCGGGGAGCTGTTTTTT.

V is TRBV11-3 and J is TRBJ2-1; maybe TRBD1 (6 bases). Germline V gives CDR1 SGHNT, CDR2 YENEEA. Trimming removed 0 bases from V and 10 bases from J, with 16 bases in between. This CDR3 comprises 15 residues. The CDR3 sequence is CASSLETGPEYEQFF. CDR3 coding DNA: TGTGCCAGCAGCTTAGAAACAGGGCCGGAGTACGAGCAGTTCTTC.

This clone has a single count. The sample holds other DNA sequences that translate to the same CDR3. In DNA form, the CDR3 reads TGTGCCAGCAGTTCAGGGGGCGCGGGTCAGCCCCAGCATTTT. This encodes CASSSGGAGQPQHF. The chain has TRBV2 and TRBJ1-5, with TRBD1 matching over 8 bases. J was trimmed by 6 bases and V by 5 bases; bases with no gene match: 6. Per germline, CDR1 SNHLY and CDR2 FYNNEI. The CDR3 is 14 residues long.

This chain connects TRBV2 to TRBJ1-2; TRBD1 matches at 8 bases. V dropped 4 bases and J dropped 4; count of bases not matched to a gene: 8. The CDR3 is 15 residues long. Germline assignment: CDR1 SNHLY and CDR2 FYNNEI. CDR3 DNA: TGTGCCAGCAGTGCTCAGGGGGCGCCGGGCTATGGCTACACCTTC. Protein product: CASSAQGAPGYGYTF.

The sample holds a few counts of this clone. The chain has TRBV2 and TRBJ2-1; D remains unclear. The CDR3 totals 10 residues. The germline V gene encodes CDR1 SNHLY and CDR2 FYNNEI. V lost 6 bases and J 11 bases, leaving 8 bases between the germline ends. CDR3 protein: CASRVRKQFF. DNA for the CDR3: TGTGCCAGCAGGGTTCGGAAGCAGTTCTTC.

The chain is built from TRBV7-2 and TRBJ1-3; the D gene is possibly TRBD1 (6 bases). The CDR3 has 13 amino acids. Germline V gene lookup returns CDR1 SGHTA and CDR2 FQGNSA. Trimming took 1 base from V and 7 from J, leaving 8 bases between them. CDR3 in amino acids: CASSLGTANTIYF. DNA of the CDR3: TGTGCCAGCAGCTTAGGGACAGCCAACACCATATATTTT.

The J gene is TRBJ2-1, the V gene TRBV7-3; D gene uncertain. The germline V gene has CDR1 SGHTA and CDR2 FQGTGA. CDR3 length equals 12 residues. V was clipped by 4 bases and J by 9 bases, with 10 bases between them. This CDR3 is CASSYRAGEQFF. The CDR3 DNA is TGTGCCAGCAGCTACCGGGCAGGTGAGCAGTTCTTC.